This T cell receptor beta chain stems from a study of regulatory dendritic cells for organ transplantation. Whole-study results and caveats: Naive T cells showed high diversity, memory cells less, memory CD8+ least.

Naive CD45RA+ and memory CD45RO+ CD4+ or CD8+ T cells were FACS-sorted. The sample holds a few counts of this clone. What it recognizes is unknown. V dropped 1 base and J dropped 0 bases, with 8 bases sitting between them. This CDR3 is built from 15 residues. The germline gives CDR1 SGDLS, CDR2 YYNGEE. Measured with immunoSEQ multiplex PCR; TCRdb has only the in-frame clones, and not every one. The table has over 4,500 clones, around two thirds seen once. Material: memory CD8+ T cells from blood. The subset here: CD45RO+ memory T cells. This sequence originates from a human donor in good health. The rearrangement uses TRBV9 and TRBJ1-3, with D tentatively TRBD1 (5 bases). The CDR3, as DNA: TGTGCCAGCAGCGTATATGACAGCTCTGGAAACACCATATATTTT. Protein sequence: CASSVYDSSGNTIYF.